Listed here is a single TCR beta chain. These data belong to a study of blood T cell repertoires in COVID-19. The protocol was immunoSEQ multiplex PCR, while the TCRdb copy is restricted to in-frame clones and leaves out a portion. The table lists around 200,000 clones, just under 90% of them singletons. Sequencing was carried out using peripheral blood. This sequence was found in a man between 60 and 75 years old who had recovered from COVID-19.

CDR3 in DNA: TGCGCCAGCAGCTTGGCTGGGGTGGGGAGCTTAACTGAAGCTTTCTTT. Encoded protein: CASSLAGVGSLTEAFF. V and J are TRBV5-1 and TRBJ1-1; D unresolved. Trimming pared 0 bases from V and 5 bases from J, leaving 17 bases between. The CDR3 consists of 16 residues. CDR1 SGHRS and CDR2 YFSETQ come from the germline V gene. The complete variable domain, with remaining parts taken from reference TRBV5-1 and TRBJ1-1, reads KAGVTQTPRYLIKTRGQQVTLSCSPISGHRSVSWYQQTPGQGLQFLFEYFSETQRNKGNFPGRFSGRQFSNSRSEMNVSTLELGDSALYLCASSLAGVGSLTEAFFGQGTRLTVV.